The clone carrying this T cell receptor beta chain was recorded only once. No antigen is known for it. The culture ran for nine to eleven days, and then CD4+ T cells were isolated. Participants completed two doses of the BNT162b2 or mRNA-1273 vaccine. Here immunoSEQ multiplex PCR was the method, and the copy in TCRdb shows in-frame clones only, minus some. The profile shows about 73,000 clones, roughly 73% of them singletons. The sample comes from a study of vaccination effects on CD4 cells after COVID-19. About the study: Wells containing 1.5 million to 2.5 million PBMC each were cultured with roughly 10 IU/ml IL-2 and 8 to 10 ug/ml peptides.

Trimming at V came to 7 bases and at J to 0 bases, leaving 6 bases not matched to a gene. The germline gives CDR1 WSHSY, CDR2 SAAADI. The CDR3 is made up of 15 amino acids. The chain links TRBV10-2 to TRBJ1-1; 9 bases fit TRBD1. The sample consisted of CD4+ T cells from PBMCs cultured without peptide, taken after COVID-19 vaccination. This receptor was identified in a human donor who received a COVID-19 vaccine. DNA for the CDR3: TGCGCCAGCAAAGGGGACAGGGCGGTGAACACTGAAGCTTTCTTT. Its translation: CASKGDRAVNTEAFF.